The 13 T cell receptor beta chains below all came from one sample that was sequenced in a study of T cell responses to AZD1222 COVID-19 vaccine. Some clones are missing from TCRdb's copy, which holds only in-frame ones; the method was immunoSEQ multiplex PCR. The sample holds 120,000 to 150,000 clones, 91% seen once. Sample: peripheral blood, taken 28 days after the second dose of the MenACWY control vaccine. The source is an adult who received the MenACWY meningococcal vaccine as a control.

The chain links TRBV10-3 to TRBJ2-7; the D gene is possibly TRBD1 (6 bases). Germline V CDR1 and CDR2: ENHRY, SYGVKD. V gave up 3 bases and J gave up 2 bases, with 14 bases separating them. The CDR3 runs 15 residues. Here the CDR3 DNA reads TGTGCCATCAGTGACACAGGGAAGGGGGCCTACGAGCAGTACTTC. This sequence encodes CAISDTGKGAYEQYF.

The CDR3 nucleotides are TGTGCCAGCAGCCAAGATACAGGGTTTTCACCCCTCCACTTT. This sequence encodes CASSQDTGFSPLHF. The V gene is TRBV3-1 (or the pseudogene TRBV3-2), the J gene TRBJ1-6; perhaps TRBD1 as D (6 bases). Trimming took 0 bases from V and 9 from J, leaving 9 bases between them. Per the germline V gene, CDR1 is LGHDT and CDR2 is YNNKEL (reference sequence). This CDR3 is 14 amino acids long.

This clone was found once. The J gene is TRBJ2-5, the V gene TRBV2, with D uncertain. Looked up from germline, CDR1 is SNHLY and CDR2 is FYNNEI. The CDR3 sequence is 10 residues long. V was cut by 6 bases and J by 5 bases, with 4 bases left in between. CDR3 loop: CASRQETQYF. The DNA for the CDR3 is TGTGCCAGCAGACAGGAGACCCAGTACTTC.

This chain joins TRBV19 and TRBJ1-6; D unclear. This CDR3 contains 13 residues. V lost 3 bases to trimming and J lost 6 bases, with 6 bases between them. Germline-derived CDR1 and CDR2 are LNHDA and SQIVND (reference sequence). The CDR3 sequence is CASSIRGNSPLHF. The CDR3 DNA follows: TGTGCCAGTAGTATCCGGGGTAATTCACCCCTCCACTTT.

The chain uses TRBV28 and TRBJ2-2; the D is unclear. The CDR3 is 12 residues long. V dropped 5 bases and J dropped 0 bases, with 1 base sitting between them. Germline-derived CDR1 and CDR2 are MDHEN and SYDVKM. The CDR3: CASSTNTGELFF. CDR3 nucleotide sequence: TGTGCCAGCAGTACGAACACCGGGGAGCTGTTTTTT.

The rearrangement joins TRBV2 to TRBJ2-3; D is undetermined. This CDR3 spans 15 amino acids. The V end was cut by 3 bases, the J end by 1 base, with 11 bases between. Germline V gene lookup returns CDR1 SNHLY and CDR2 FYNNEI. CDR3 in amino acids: CASSELRPGTDTQYF. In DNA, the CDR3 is TGTGCCAGCAGTGAGCTTAGACCCGGCACAGATACGCAGTATTTT.

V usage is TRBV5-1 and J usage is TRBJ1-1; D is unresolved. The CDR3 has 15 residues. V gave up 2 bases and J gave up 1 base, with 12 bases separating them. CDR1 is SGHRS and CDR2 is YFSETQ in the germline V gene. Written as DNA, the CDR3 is TGCGCCAGCAGCTTCTCCTCAGGAGCGAACACTGAAGCTTTCTTT. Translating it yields CASSFSSGANTEAFF.

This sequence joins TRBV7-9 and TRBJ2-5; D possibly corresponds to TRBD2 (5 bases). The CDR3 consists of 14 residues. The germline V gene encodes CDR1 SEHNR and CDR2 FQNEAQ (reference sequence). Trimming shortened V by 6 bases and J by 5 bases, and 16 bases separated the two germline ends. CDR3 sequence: CASREAAVWETQYF. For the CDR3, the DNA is TGTGCCAGCAGGGAAGCGGCGGTTTGGGAGACCCAGTACTTC.

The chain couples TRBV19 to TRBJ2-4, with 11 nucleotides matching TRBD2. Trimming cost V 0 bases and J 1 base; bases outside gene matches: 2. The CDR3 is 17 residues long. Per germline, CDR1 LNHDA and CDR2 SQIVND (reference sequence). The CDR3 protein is CASSIDSGGAAKNIQYF. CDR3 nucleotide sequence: TGTGCCAGTAGTATAGATAGCGGGGGGGCCGCCAAAAACATTCAGTACTTC.

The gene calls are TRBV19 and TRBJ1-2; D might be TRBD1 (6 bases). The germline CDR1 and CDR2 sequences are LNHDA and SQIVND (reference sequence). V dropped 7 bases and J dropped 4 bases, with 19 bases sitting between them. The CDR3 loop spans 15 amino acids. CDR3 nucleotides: TGTGCCAGTACCACACATCGAGGGGGGATCTATGGCTACACCTTC. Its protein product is CASTTHRGGIYGYTF. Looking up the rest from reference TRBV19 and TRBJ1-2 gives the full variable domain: DGGITQSPKYLFRKEGQNVTLSCEQNLNHDAMYWYRQDPGQGLRLIYYSQIVNDFQKGDIAEGYSVSREKKESFPLTVTSAQKNPTAFYLCASTTHRGGIYGYTFGSGTRLTVV.

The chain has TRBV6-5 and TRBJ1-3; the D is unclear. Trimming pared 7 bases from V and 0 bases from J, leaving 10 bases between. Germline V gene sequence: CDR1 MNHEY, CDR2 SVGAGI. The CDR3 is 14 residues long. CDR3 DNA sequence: TGTGCCAGCATCACGACCTACTCTGGAAACACCATATATTTT. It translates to CASITTYSGNTIYF.

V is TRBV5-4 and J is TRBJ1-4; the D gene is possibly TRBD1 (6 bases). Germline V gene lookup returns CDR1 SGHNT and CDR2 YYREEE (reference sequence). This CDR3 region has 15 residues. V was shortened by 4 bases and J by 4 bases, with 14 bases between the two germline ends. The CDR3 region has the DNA TGTGCCAGCAGCAACAAGGACAGATTTAATGAAAAACTGTTTTTT. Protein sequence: CASSNKDRFNEKLFF.

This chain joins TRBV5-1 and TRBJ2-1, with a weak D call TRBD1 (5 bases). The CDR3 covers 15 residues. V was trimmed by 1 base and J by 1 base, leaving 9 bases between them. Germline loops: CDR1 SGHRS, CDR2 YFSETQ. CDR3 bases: TGCGCCAGCAGCTTGATCAGGGCATCCTACAATGAGCAGTTCTTC. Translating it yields CASSLIRASYNEQFF. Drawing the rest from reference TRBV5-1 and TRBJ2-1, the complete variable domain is KAGVTQTPRYLIKTRGQQVTLSCSPISGHRSVSWYQQTPGQGLQFLFEYFSETQRNKGNFPGRFSGRQFSNSRSEMNVSTLELGDSALYLCASSLIRASYNEQFFGPGTRLTVL.